The rows below give T cell receptor beta chains drawn from one sample of a study of T cell responses to AZD1222 COVID-19 vaccine. Sequencing used immunoSEQ multiplex PCR; TCRdb keeps in-frame clones, though not all of them. The data show roughly 170,000 clones, with under 95% seen just once and 1.5% to 2% held by the top ten. The specimen comprised peripheral blood, sampled 28 days after the second AZD1222 dose. These receptors originate from an adult who received the AZD1222 COVID-19 vaccine. Both conserved end residues are part of each CDR3. D genes are given only for firm matches. Only some rows state a clone size, as once, few, many or a class for expanded clones.

>TRBV19|TRBJ2-7|-|-
TGTGCCAGTAGTAGGCGGGGTTCCTACGAGCAGTACTTC
CASSRRGSYEQYF
>TRBV15|TRBJ2-3|-|-
TGTGCCACCAGCGATGAGGGCTTCCCAGATACGCAGTATTTT
CATSDEGFPDTQYF
>TRBV6-5|TRBJ1-6|-|-
TGTGCCAGCAGAATCGAGCCCTCAGGAAATTCACCCCTCCACTTT
CASRIEPSGNSPLHF
>TRBV9|TRBJ2-3|-|TRBD1
TGTGCCAGCAGCCTCACCGGGACAGGATTCACAGATACGCAGTATTTT
CASSLTGTGFTDTQYF
>TRBV7-3|TRBJ2-1|-|TRBD2
TGTGCCAGCAGCCGGGGGACTAGCGGGTTCTACAATGAGCAGTTCTTC
CASSRGTSGFYNEQFF
>TRBV27|TRBJ2-2|few|-
TGTGCCAGCAGCCAGGGAGAGAGAAGTGTCGGGGAGCTGTTTTTT
CASSQGERSVGELFF
>TRBV7-8|TRBJ1-1|-|-
TGTGCCAGCAGCTTAGTATCGGGAGGGGAGGCTTTCTTT
CASSLVSGGEAFF
>TRBV12-3/TRBV12-4|TRBJ2-4|-|-
TGTGCCAGCAGTTCTACAGGAATGATTCAGTACTTC
CASSSTGMIQYF
>TRBV27|TRBJ1-2|-|TRBD1
TGTGCCAGCAGCCCACGGGGACAGGACAACTATGGCTACACCTTC
CASSPRGQDNYGYTF
>TRBV4-1|TRBJ2-3|-|TRBD2
TGCGCCAGCAGCCAAGGCCTAGCGGGAGAATCCCCGCAGTATTTT
CASSQGLAGESPQYF
>TRBV29-1|TRBJ1-4|-|-
TGCAGCGTTGAAGGGGGTGGCGGTGAAAAACTGTTTTTT
CSVEGGGGEKLFF
>TRBV19|TRBJ1-3|-|-
TGTGCCAGTAGGGACATCATTCAGTCCGGAAACACCATATATTTT
CASRDIIQSGNTIYF
>TRBV28|TRBJ1-2|-|-
TGTGCCAGCTTCCGGCAGATCCAGCCGCTTTATGGCTACACCTTC
CASFRQIQPLYGYTF
>TRBV27|TRBJ2-3|once|TRBD2
TGTGCCAGCAGTCTAAGAGTTCCGGGACTAGCGGGGGGGGCGAAACCTAGCACAGATACGCAGTATTTT
CASSLRVPGLAGGAKPSTDTQYF
>TRBV7-3|TRBJ2-1|-|TRBD1
TGTGCCAGCAGCTCCGGGGACAGCGGATACAATGAGCAGTTCTTC
CASSSGDSGYNEQFF
>TRBV30|TRBJ2-1|once|-
TGTGCCTGGAGTGTACGCTCGGGAGTAAGGTATGAGCAGTTCTTC
CAWSVRSGVRYEQFF
>TRBV5-1|TRBJ2-3|-|TRBD1
TGCGCCAGCAGCTCGAACAGGGGTAATACAGATACGCAGTATTTT
CASSSNRGNTDTQYF